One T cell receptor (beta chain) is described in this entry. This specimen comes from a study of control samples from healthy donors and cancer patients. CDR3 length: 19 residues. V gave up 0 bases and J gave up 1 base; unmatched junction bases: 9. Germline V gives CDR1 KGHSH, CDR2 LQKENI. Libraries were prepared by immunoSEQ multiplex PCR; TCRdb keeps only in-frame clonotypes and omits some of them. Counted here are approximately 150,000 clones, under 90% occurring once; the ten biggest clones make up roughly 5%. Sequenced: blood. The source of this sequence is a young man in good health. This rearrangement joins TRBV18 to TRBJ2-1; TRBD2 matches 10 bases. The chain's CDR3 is CASSPPSASGGASYNEQFF. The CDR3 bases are TGTGCCAGCTCACCACCGTCCGCGAGCGGGGGGGCGTCCTACAATGAGCAGTTCTTC. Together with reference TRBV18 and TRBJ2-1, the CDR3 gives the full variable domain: NAGVMQNPRHLVRRRGQEARLRCSPMKGHSHVYWYRQLPEEGLKFMVYLQKENIIDESGMPKERFSAEFPKEGPSILRIQQVVRGDSAAYFCASSPPSASGGASYNEQFFGPGTRLTVL.